This is a list of T cell receptor beta chains from one sample in a study of OX40 agonist ivuxolimab in advanced cancers. Here immunoSEQ multiplex PCR was the method, and the copy in TCRdb shows in-frame clones only, minus some. The sample lists 65,000 to 90,000 clones, approximately 90% seen once, with roughly 0.5% in the top ten. The sample consisted of CD4+ or CD8+ T cells sorted from blood, taken in a trial of the OX40 agonist ivuxolimab. The receptors stem from an adult with an advanced solid tumor such as melanoma, head and neck, liver or kidney cancer. Both conserved end residues are part of each CDR3. D genes are given only for firm matches. Rows may omit the clone size; those that give it use once, few, many or a size class.

cdr3_length: 14; clone_size: -; v_call: TRBV27; j_call: TRBJ2-7; d_call: -; cdr3_aa: CASSMSGRIYEQYF; cdr3_nt: TGTGCCAGCAGCATGAGTGGGAGAATATACGAGCAGTACTTC
cdr3_length: 11; clone_size: -; v_call: TRBV29-1; j_call: TRBJ1-2; d_call: -; cdr3_aa: CSVEVGTGYTF; cdr3_nt: TGCAGCGTTGAAGTCGGGACGGGCTACACCTTC
cdr3_length: 15; clone_size: -; v_call: TRBV25-1; j_call: TRBJ1-6; d_call: -; cdr3_aa: CASSDTASYNSPLHF; cdr3_nt: TGTGCCAGCAGTGACACAGCATCCTATAATTCACCCCTCCACTTT
cdr3_length: 13; clone_size: -; v_call: TRBV5-4; j_call: TRBJ2-2; d_call: -; cdr3_aa: CASSPDHTGELFF; cdr3_nt: TGTGCCAGCAGCCCTGACCACACCGGGGAGCTGTTTTTT
cdr3_length: 13; clone_size: -; v_call: TRBV6-1; j_call: TRBJ2-7; d_call: -; cdr3_aa: CASSPRTVGEQYF; cdr3_nt: TGTGCCAGCAGTCCTCGGACGGTGGGGGAGCAGTACTTC
cdr3_length: 15; clone_size: -; v_call: TRBV19; j_call: TRBJ2-1; d_call: -; cdr3_aa: CASSMTLSPSNEQFF; cdr3_nt: TGTGCCAGTAGTATGACCCTCAGCCCGTCCAATGAGCAGTTCTTC
cdr3_length: 15; clone_size: -; v_call: TRBV5-1; j_call: TRBJ2-7; d_call: -; cdr3_aa: CASSWGDAARYEQYF; cdr3_nt: TGCGCCAGCAGCTGGGGGGACGCTGCACGCTACGAGCAGTACTTC
cdr3_length: 13; clone_size: -; v_call: TRBV19; j_call: TRBJ2-3; d_call: -; cdr3_aa: CASSIGLRDTQYF; cdr3_nt: TGTGCCAGTAGTATAGGGCTTCGCGATACGCAGTATTTT
cdr3_length: 15; clone_size: once; v_call: TRBV15; j_call: TRBJ2-1; d_call: TRBD2; cdr3_aa: CATSRGLAGANEQFF; cdr3_nt: TGTGCCACCAGCAGAGGACTAGCGGGAGCCAATGAGCAGTTCTTC
cdr3_length: 13; clone_size: -; v_call: TRBV9; j_call: TRBJ2-7; d_call: -; cdr3_aa: CASSVGPNYEQYF; cdr3_nt: TGTGCCAGCAGCGTAGGGCCGAACTACGAGCAGTACTTC
cdr3_length: 14; clone_size: -; v_call: TRBV5-4; j_call: TRBJ2-7; d_call: TRBD2; cdr3_aa: CASSFPGTRNEQYF; cdr3_nt: TGTGCCAGCAGCTTTCCCGGGACTAGGAACGAGCAGTACTTC
cdr3_length: 13; clone_size: -; v_call: TRBV7-3; j_call: TRBJ2-5; d_call: -; cdr3_aa: CASSRGQTETQYF; cdr3_nt: TGTGCCAGCAGCCGCGGACAGACAGAGACCCAGTACTTC
cdr3_length: 14; clone_size: -; v_call: TRBV29-1; j_call: TRBJ1-5; d_call: TRBD1; cdr3_aa: CSVGGQGENQPQHF; cdr3_nt: TGCAGCGTTGGGGGACAGGGTGAAAATCAGCCCCAGCATTTT
cdr3_length: 15; clone_size: once; v_call: TRBV7-9; j_call: TRBJ2-5; d_call: -; cdr3_aa: CASSLAAGVEETQYF; cdr3_nt: TGTGCCAGCAGCTTAGCAGCAGGGGTTGAGGAGACCCAGTACTTC
cdr3_length: 17; clone_size: -; v_call: TRBV9; j_call: TRBJ2-1; d_call: TRBD2; cdr3_aa: CASSPRPGLAGANEQFF; cdr3_nt: TGTGCCAGCAGCCCACGGCCGGGACTAGCGGGAGCCAATGAGCAGTTCTTC
cdr3_length: 14; clone_size: -; v_call: TRBV5-1; j_call: TRBJ2-7; d_call: -; cdr3_aa: CASSFLGQSYEQYF; cdr3_nt: TGCGCCAGCAGCTTCCTCGGACAGAGCTACGAGCAGTACTTC
cdr3_length: 14; clone_size: -; v_call: TRBV19; j_call: TRBJ2-3; d_call: -; cdr3_aa: CASSISGPPDTQYF; cdr3_nt: TGTGCCAGTAGTATCTCAGGGCCCCCAGATACGCAGTATTTT
cdr3_length: 14; clone_size: -; v_call: TRBV6-6; j_call: TRBJ2-1; d_call: -; cdr3_aa: CASSYPGPLYEQFF; cdr3_nt: TGTGCCAGCAGTTACCCGGGACCCCTTTATGAGCAGTTCTTC
cdr3_length: 16; clone_size: -; v_call: TRBV13; j_call: TRBJ2-7; d_call: -; cdr3_aa: CASSLYRSGGPYEQYF; cdr3_nt: TGTGCCAGCAGCTTATACCGATCCGGGGGACCCTACGAGCAGTACTTC
cdr3_length: 12; clone_size: -; v_call: TRBV29-1; j_call: TRBJ2-1; d_call: -; cdr3_aa: CSVASSYNEQFF; cdr3_nt: TGCAGCGTTGCCAGCTCCTACAATGAGCAGTTCTTC
cdr3_length: 15; clone_size: -; v_call: TRBV11-2; j_call: TRBJ2-1; d_call: TRBD2; cdr3_aa: CASSSLAGGNNEQFF; cdr3_nt: TGTGCCAGCAGCTCTCTAGCGGGAGGAAACAATGAGCAGTTCTTC
cdr3_length: 13; clone_size: once; v_call: TRBV10-3; j_call: TRBJ2-7; d_call: TRBD2; cdr3_aa: CAISRTSGYEQYF; cdr3_nt: TGTGCCATCAGTAGGACTAGCGGCTACGAGCAGTACTTC
cdr3_length: 11; clone_size: -; v_call: TRBV30; j_call: TRBJ2-3; d_call: -; cdr3_aa: CAWMVPDTQYF; cdr3_nt: TGTGCCTGGATGGTGCCGGATACGCAGTATTTT
cdr3_length: 18; clone_size: -; v_call: TRBV4-1; j_call: TRBJ2-5; d_call: TRBD1; cdr3_aa: CASSQPGRARQGFETQYF; cdr3_nt: TGCGCCAGCAGCCAGCCGGGGCGAGCCCGACAGGGATTCGAGACCCAGTACTTC
cdr3_length: 13; clone_size: -; v_call: TRBV5-4; j_call: TRBJ1-1; d_call: -; cdr3_aa: CASSLGPNTEAFF; cdr3_nt: TGTGCCAGCAGCTTGGGACCGAACACTGAAGCTTTCTTT
cdr3_length: 15; clone_size: -; v_call: TRBV19; j_call: TRBJ1-5; d_call: TRBD1; cdr3_aa: CASSPTGGERQPQHF; cdr3_nt: TGTGCCAGTAGTCCGACAGGGGGTGAGCGTCAGCCCCAGCATTTT
cdr3_length: 13; clone_size: -; v_call: TRBV19; j_call: TRBJ1-2; d_call: -; cdr3_aa: CASSRGLNYGYTF; cdr3_nt: TGTGCCAGTAGTAGGGGGCTAAACTATGGCTACACCTTC